A single sample is the source of the 10 T cell receptor beta chains below, sequenced in a study of shared clonotypes between healthy human individuals. Generated by immunoSEQ multiplex PCR, the TCRdb table keeps only in-frame clones and is missing some. Among about 2.3 million clones listed, about 92% were seen once. The source material was naive CD4+ T cells from PBMCs. Subset specified: CD45RA+ positively selected. These receptors all stem from a man younger than 35 in good health. Some clones in this sample may be carry-over from other donors' samples.

This clone was detected once. V is TRBV7-3 and J is TRBJ2-1; possible D gene TRBD2, 6 bases. The germline V gene encodes CDR1 SGHTA and CDR2 FQGTGA. The V and J ends lost 5 bases and 7 bases respectively, with 15 bases between them. The CDR3 length is 14 residues. The CDR3 sequence: CASSPTLALNEQFF. The CDR3 region has the DNA TGTGCCAGCAGCCCGACTCTAGCGCTAAATGAGCAGTTCTTC.

The rearrangement links TRBV5-1 to TRBJ1-2; TRBD1 matches at 8 bases. V was pared by 10 bases and J by 4 bases, with 12 bases of the junction left unmatched. CDR3 length: 14 residues. The germline V gene has CDR1 SGHRS and CDR2 YFSETQ. The CDR3 here is CAGKEPGGAYGYTF. CDR3 DNA: TGCGCCGGCAAAGAACCAGGGGGCGCCTATGGCTACACCTTC. Drawing the rest from reference TRBV5-1 and TRBJ1-2, the complete variable domain is KAGVTQTPRYLIKTRGQQVTLSCSPISGHRSVSWYQQTPGQGLQFLFEYFSETQRNKGNFPGRFSGRQFSNSRSEMNVSTLELGDSALYLCAGKEPGGAYGYTFGSGTRLTVV.

The chain employs TRBV28 and TRBJ2-7, with D perhaps TRBD1 or TRBD2 (6 bases each). The CDR3 has 15 residues. Per the germline V gene, CDR1 is MDHEN and CDR2 is SYDVKM. The V end lost 6 bases, the J end lost 4 bases, and 19 bases lay between the germline ends. Written as DNA, the CDR3 is TGTGCCAGCAGGACGATAGGGGGGCGAGGTTACGAGCAGTACTTC. It encodes CASRTIGGRGYEQYF.

The chain recombines TRBV4-1 with TRBJ1-2, with D tentatively TRBD1 (5 bases). Germline CDR1 reads MGHRA; CDR2 reads YSYEKL. This CDR3 is built from 15 residues. V gave up 4 bases and J gave up 4 bases, with 16 bases separating them. The CDR3 DNA sequence: TGCGCCAGCAGCCCTGGGGGAGGGGCCCCCTATGGCTACACCTTC. The encoded protein is CASSPGGGAPYGYTF.

This chain links TRBV28 with TRBJ2-7, with D maybe TRBD1 (6 bases). The CDR3 is 14 amino acids. Trimming shortened V by 5 bases and J by 3 bases, and 14 bases separated the two germline ends. Germline loops: CDR1 MDHEN, CDR2 SYDVKM. The CDR3 nucleotides read TGTGCCAGCAGTACCCCGGGACAAGTCTACGAGCAGTACTTC. Protein product: CASSTPGQVYEQYF. Looking up the rest from reference TRBV28 and TRBJ2-7 gives the full variable domain: DVKVTQSSRYLVKRTGEKVFLECVQDMDHENMFWYRQDPGLGLRLIYFSYDVKMKEKGDIPEGYSVSREKKERFSLILESASTNQTSMYLCASSTPGQVYEQYFGPGTRLTVT.

The chain links TRBV28 to TRBJ1-3; 11 nucleotides line up with TRBD1. V was pared by 6 bases and J by 2 bases, with 3 bases of the junction left unmatched. Per germline, CDR1 MDHEN and CDR2 SYDVKM. The CDR3 is 15 amino acids. The CDR3 here is CASRKGQGAGNTIYF. CDR3 coding DNA: TGTGCCAGCAGGAAGGGACAGGGGGCTGGAAACACCATATATTTT. Full variable domain (rest looked up from reference TRBV28 and TRBJ1-3): DVKVTQSSRYLVKRTGEKVFLECVQDMDHENMFWYRQDPGLGLRLIYFSYDVKMKEKGDIPEGYSVSREKKERFSLILESASTNQTSMYLCASRKGQGAGNTIYFGEGSWLTVV.

The chain combines TRBV5-1 with TRBJ2-3; TRBD2 aligns across 14 bases. CDR1 and CDR2 from the germline V gene are SGHRS and YFSETQ. V was pared by 2 bases and J by 1 base, with 6 bases of the junction left unmatched. The CDR3 covers 18 residues. CDR3 amino acids: CASSFGTSGRIGTDTQYF. CDR3 DNA sequence: TGCGCCAGCAGCTTCGGGACTAGCGGGAGAATCGGCACAGATACGCAGTATTTT.

For this clone: Other DNA sequences in the same sample also yield this CDR3. The chain is built from TRBV28 and TRBJ2-7, with a possible D match to TRBD1 (5 bases). Germline V gene lookup returns CDR1 MDHEN and CDR2 SYDVKM. Trimming cost V 2 bases and J 3 bases, with 8 bases left between them. The CDR3 is 13 residues long. The CDR3 sequence is CASSLPQGYEQYF. Here the CDR3 DNA reads TGTGCCAGCAGTTTACCCCAGGGCTACGAGCAGTACTTC.

This clone has a handful of counts. The chain employs TRBV7-2 and TRBJ1-5, with D hard to call. Germline V CDR1 and CDR2: SGHTA, FQGNSA. The V gene lost 6 bases and the J gene lost 7 bases, with 16 bases spanning the gap. The CDR3 totals 14 residues. CDR3 loop: CASSSNPPYQPQHF. The CDR3 bases are TGTGCCAGCAGTTCCAACCCTCCTTACCAGCCCCAGCATTTT.

The chain combines TRBV11-2 with TRBJ1-1; a possible D gene is TRBD1 (5 bases). The CDR3 consists of 13 residues. Looked up from germline, CDR1 is SGHAT and CDR2 is FQNNGV. Trimming took 5 bases from V and 2 from J, leaving 9 bases between them. The CDR3 spells CASSHDRNTEAFF. CDR3 DNA sequence: TGTGCCAGCAGCCACGACAGAAACACTGAAGCTTTCTTT. Together with reference TRBV11-2 and TRBJ1-1, the CDR3 gives the full variable domain: EAGVAQSPRYKIIEKRQSVAFWCNPISGHATLYWYQQILGQGPKLLIQFQNNGVVDDSQLPKDRFSAERLKGVDSTLKIQPAKLEDSAVYLCASSHDRNTEAFFGQGTRLTVV.